The rows below give T cell receptor beta chains drawn from one sample of a study of shared clonotypes between healthy human individuals. Generated by immunoSEQ multiplex PCR, the TCRdb table keeps only in-frame clones and is missing some. This table holds about 1.1 million clones, roughly 77% found once. Specimen: memory CD4+ T cells from PBMCs. Receptors were obtained from a man between 18 and 29 years old in good health. Some clones in this sample may be carry-over from other donors' samples. CDR3s include the opening cysteine and the closing phenylalanine or tryptophan. A D gene is named only where the DNA matches it firmly. Size is stated for part of the rows, as once, few or many counts, or as a class when the clone is expanded.

TRBD1 | TRBJ2-3 | TRBV5-6 | . | TGTGCCAGCAGCCTCCCGGACAGGGGAAGTACAGATACGCAGTATTTT | CASSLPDRGSTDTQYF
. | TRBJ1-1 | TRBV11-3 | . | TGTGCCAGCAGCTTTCAGGGTTCTGAAGCTTTCTTT | CASSFQGSEAFF
TRBD1 | TRBJ1-2 | TRBV5-1 | . | TGCGCCAGCAGCTCAGGGGACAGATTCTATGGCTACACCTTC | CASSSGDRFYGYTF
. | TRBJ2-7 | TRBV10-1 | . | TGCGCCAGCAGCCCTCAGGGGGGCGCGAGGGACGAGCAGTACTTC | CASSPQGGARDEQYF
TRBD2 | TRBJ2-1 | TRBV4-1 | many | TGCGCCAGCAGCCATCCGGGACTAGCGGGAGGGCCGAATTTCAATGAGCAGTTCTTC | CASSHPGLAGGPNFNEQFF
. | TRBJ1-3 | TRBV18 | many | TGTGCCAGCTCACCCGATGGGGCTGGAAACACCATATATTTT | CASSPDGAGNTIYF
. | TRBJ1-5 | TRBV27 | once | TGTGCCAGCAGTTCTTTTTTTTCTCTAGAGGGACAGCCCCAGCATTTT | CASSSFFSLEGQPQHF
. | TRBJ2-1 | TRBV11-3 | . | TGTGCCAGCAGCTCCGGGACGGCTGACTACAATGAGCAGTTCTTC | CASSSGTADYNEQFF
TRBD2 | TRBJ2-7 | TRBV25-1 | once | TGTGCCAGCAGTTACGGAGGGACTAGCGGGGACGAGCAGTACTTC | CASSYGGTSGDEQYF
TRBD1 | TRBJ2-3 | TRBV7-9 | once | TGTGCCAGCAGCCATCGACAGGGGGCTCCGACAGATACGCAGTATTTT | CASSHRQGAPTDTQYF
TRBD2 | TRBJ2-1 | TRBV7-7 | . | TGTGCCAGCAGCTCTAGCGGGACGGGCAATGAGCAGTTCTTC | CASSSSGTGNEQFF
. | TRBJ2-7 | TRBV6-5 | . | TGTGCCAGCAGTTCCGTTGTTAGCCCGAGCTCCTACGAGCAGTACTTC | CASSSVVSPSSYEQYF
. | TRBJ2-7 | TRBV7-8 | . | TGTGCCAGCAGCCGACCTGGGACGGGACACTACGAGCAGTACTTC | CASSRPGTGHYEQYF
. | TRBJ2-7 | TRBV9 | . | TGTGCCAGCAGCGCTGCCACCAACGGGCCCTACGAGCAGTACTTC | CASSAATNGPYEQYF
TRBD1 | TRBJ1-2 | TRBV7-9 | . | TGTGCCAGCAGCTTAGCCTCCGGGACAGGGGCATATGGCTACACCTTC | CASSLASGTGAYGYTF
. | TRBJ1-2 | TRBV29-1 | . | TGCAGCGTTGAGTTACAGGAGATCCCTAACTATGGCTACACCTTC | CSVELQEIPNYGYTF
TRBD1 | TRBJ1-2 | TRBV28 | . | TGTGCCAGCAGCGCCCCGGGACAGGGAAAAGTGAGTGGCTACACCTTC | CASSAPGQGKVSGYTF
. | TRBJ2-7 | TRBV4-1 | . | TGCGCCAGCAGCCAAAAACACTTACCCTCGGGCCTATCCTACGAGCAGTACTTC | CASSQKHLPSGLSYEQYF
. | TRBJ2-3 | TRBV18 | . | TGTGCCAGCTCACCGTCAGGGGGGTCGGATACGCAGTATTTT | CASSPSGGSDTQYF
TRBD2 | TRBJ2-2 | TRBV2 | . | TGTGCCAGCAGTGTGTGGGCGGGAGGCGGCGGGGAGCTGTTTTTT | CASSVWAGGGGELFF
. | TRBJ1-5 | TRBV18 | few | TGTGCCAGCTCACCCGCCCTAGGGTGGGATCAGCCCCAGCATTTT | CASSPALGWDQPQHF
. | TRBJ1-1 | TRBV15 | few | TGTGCCACCAGCATAGGGGGACAGAACACTGAAGCTTTCTTT | CATSIGGQNTEAFF
. | TRBJ2-7 | TRBV28 | . | TGTGCCAGCAGTTCCCCATACGGCGAGCAGTACTTC | CASSSPYGEQYF
TRBD2 | TRBJ2-1 | TRBV18 | . | TGTGCTACCCGTGAACTAGCGGGCCCCCGGTACAATGAGCAGTTCTTC | CATRELAGPRYNEQFF
TRBD1 | TRBJ1-2 | TRBV5-1 | . | TGCGCCAGCAGGACAGGGGCGAACTACCAAAACTATGGCTACACCTTC | CASRTGANYQNYGYTF
. | TRBJ2-1 | TRBV7-9 | . | TGTGCCAGCAGTGGGGAAATACAGGAATACTACAATGAGCAGTTCTTC | CASSGEIQEYYNEQFF
. | TRBJ2-5 | TRBV5-4 | once | TGTGCCAGCAGCTTGTTGGGGGGCGACAGCGAGACCCAGTACTTC | CASSLLGGDSETQYF
TRBD2 | TRBJ2-3 | TRBV7-2 | . | TGTGCCAGCAGCTCCGGACTAGTTCCAGATACGCAGTATTTT | CASSSGLVPDTQYF
. | TRBJ1-5 | TRBV19 | . | TGTGCCAGTAGTATGGAATTGGGGGGATATCAGCCCCAGCATTTT | CASSMELGGYQPQHF
. | TRBJ2-5 | TRBV11-1 | many | TGTGCCAGCAGCTTAGGGGTCCAAGAGACCCAGTACTTC | CASSLGVQETQYF
TRBD1 | TRBJ2-7 | TRBV4-1 | . | TGCGCCAGCAGCCAAGTAGGACAGGGGAGGAGGGAGCAGTACTTC | CASSQVGQGRREQYF
. | TRBJ2-3 | TRBV28 | . | TGTGCCAGCAGAGCCCTGGGGGCTAGCACAGATACGCAGTATTTT | CASRALGASTDTQYF
. | TRBJ2-4 | TRBV4-1 | many | TGCGCCAGCAGCCAAGATCGAGGAGGGGACACGTTAGCCAAAAACATTCAGTACTTC | CASSQDRGGDTLAKNIQYF
. | TRBJ1-2 | TRBV7-9 | . | TGTGCCAGCAGCTTAGTGGGCGGGGCGGATGGCTACACCTTC | CASSLVGGADGYTF
. | TRBJ2-3 | TRBV10-3 | once | TGTGCCATCAGTGAGCACCCCGGCGTAACCCCTAGCACAGATACGCAGTATTTT | CAISEHPGVTPSTDTQYF